Each of the 11 T cell receptor beta chains below was sequenced from the same sample in a study of patients and donors after allogeneic stem cell transplantation. TCRdb passed the RT-PCR reads through MiXCR, listing each CDR3 protein once. Here the sample spans about 410,000 distinct CDR3 sequences, roughly 17% being singletons. The material sequenced was blood, either unsorted or a sorted T cell fraction (not recorded which). The origin of the receptors is a human donor who was either an allogeneic HSCT recipient or a stem cell or donor lymphocyte infusion donor (not recorded which). It is not recorded whose cells these are; they may come from a transplant donor.

This clonotype has more than one count but fewer than ten. This rearrangement joins TRBV12-3 or TRBV12-4 to TRBJ1-4; 7 nucleotides line up with TRBD1. With 6 bases clipped from V and 6 bases from J, the junction kept 10 bases outside the gene matches. The CDR3 runs to 15 residues. CDR3 amino acids: CASSRPTGMDEKLFF. The CDR3 DNA reads TGTGCCAGCAGCCGGCCGACAGGGATGGATGAAAAACTGTTTTTT.

This clonotype showed up just a few times. This chain links TRBV5-1 with TRBJ1-1; 7 positions agree with TRBD1. After removal of 0 bases from V and 6 bases from J, the junction contained 5 bases not matched to a gene. Germline CDR1 reads SGHRS; CDR2 reads YFSETQ. The CDR3 is 14 amino acids. In DNA form, the CDR3 reads TGCGCCAGCAGCTTGGAGGGGGCAGGGCCTGAAGCTTTCTTT. Its translation is CASSLEGAGPEAFF.

The chain joins TRBV10-3 to TRBJ1-1, with 8 bases lining up with TRBD1. The trim removed 10 bases at V and 0 bases at J, leaving 4 bases unmatched. Germline CDR1 reads ENHRY; CDR2 reads SYGVKD. CDR3 length: 13 amino acids. The CDR3 protein is CATRQGMNTEAFF. CDR3 bases: TGTGCCACCCGACAGGGGATGAACACTGAAGCTTTCTTT.

CDR3: CASSTTSKDEQFF. CDR3 nucleotides: TGTGCCAGCAGCACGACTAGCAAGGATGAGCAGTTCTTC. The rearrangement uses TRBV5-4 and TRBJ2-1; 7 bases match TRBD2. CDR1 SGHNT and CDR2 YYREEE come from the germline V gene (reference sequence). The length of the CDR3 is 13 residues. The J segment lost 8 bases and the V segment lost 4 bases, leaving 6 bases of the junction unmatched.

The V gene is TRBV25-1, the J gene TRBJ1-1; 7 nucleotides line up with TRBD1. This CDR3 contains 11 residues. In germline, CDR1 is MGHDK, CDR2 SYGVNS. With V trimmed by 11 bases and J by 8 bases, 8 bases remained unmatched. The CDR3 region is CAGSSGGEAFF. DNA for the CDR3: TGTGCCGGAAGTTCAGGGGGGGAAGCTTTCTTT.

This chain links TRBV10-3 with TRBJ2-7; D is undetermined. There are 14 residues in the CDR3. Germline V lookup: CDR1 ENHRY, CDR2 SYGVKD. The V end was cut by 0 bases, the J end by 9 bases, with 15 bases between. The CDR3 is CAISESVSPVGQYF. In nucleotides, the CDR3 is TGTGCCATCAGTGAGTCAGTTTCTCCCGTGGGGCAGTACTTC.

The V call is TRBV7-3, the J call TRBJ2-7, with 7 bases identical to TRBD2. The CDR3 extends over 14 amino acids. The germline CDR1 and CDR2 sequences are SGHTA and FQGTGA. Losses at the gene ends were 3 bases for V and 2 bases for J; bases not matched to a gene: 4. CDR3 nucleotides: TGTGCCAGCAGCTTGGACGGACTAGCCTACGAGCAGTACTTC. It encodes CASSLDGLAYEQYF.

This clonotype was seen a few times. The chain combines TRBV5-5 with TRBJ1-1; D might be TRBD1 (5 bases). CDR3 length equals 16 residues. Between the trimmed V and J ends, which lost 1 base and 1 base, there was a span of 14 bases. Germline-derived CDR1 and CDR2 are SGHKS and YYEKEE (reference sequence). The CDR3 nucleotides read TGTGCCAGCAGCTTGTATTGGGGAGGGACGAACACTGAAGCTTTCTTT. Amino acids: CASSLYWGGTNTEAFF.

Here the CDR3 reads CSARQGEVTDTQYF. Here the CDR3 DNA reads TGCAGTGCTAGACAGGGCGAGGTCACAGATACGCAGTATTTT. The genes are TRBV20-1 and TRBJ2-3; the D gene is possibly TRBD1 (5 bases). Germline loops: CDR1 DFQATT, CDR2 SNEGSKA (reference sequence). CDR3 length: 14 residues. The V end was cut by 2 bases, the J end by 2 bases, with 11 bases between.

This clonotype occurred a few times. The rearrangement joins TRBV4-1 to TRBJ1-2; no definite D call. Germline V lookup: CDR1 MGHRA, CDR2 YSYEKL. CDR3 length: 13 residues. V was shortened by 4 bases and J by 3 bases, with 9 bases between the two germline ends. CDR3 bases: TGCGCCAGCAGCCCCAGGACCTACTATGGCTACACCTTC. Its protein is CASSPRTYYGYTF.

This clonotype was observed a handful of times. This sequence joins TRBV19 and TRBJ2-1; possibly TRBD1 for D (8 bases). From germline, CDR1 is LNHDA and CDR2 SQIVND (reference sequence). The length of the CDR3 is 17 residues. V dropped 7 bases and J dropped 2 bases, with 21 bases sitting between them. Written as DNA, the CDR3 is TGTGCCAGTACCCATGGGAGGGGACAGGACGCCTACAATGAGCAGTTCTTC. This encodes CASTHGRGQDAYNEQFF.